This entry is about one TCR beta chain. The entry originates in a study of blood T cell repertoires in COVID-19. About the study: The study drew acute and convalescent COVID-19 samples from the United States, Italy and Spain. Sources were T cells, B-cell-depleted T cells, or PBMCs; the material itself was cDNA or gDNA.

V lost 4 bases, J lost 4 bases, and 17 bases lay in between. This CDR3 is 17 amino acids long. The germline CDR1 and CDR2 sequences are LNHDA and SQIVND (reference sequence). Under the authors' procedure: By means of reference gene primer amplification, nucleated cell counts were estimated. Clones were sequenced by immunoSEQ multiplex PCR, and TCRdb holds only the in-frame ones, with some missing. That table furnishes V, J and clone size, whereas the DNA furnished D and trimming. The table shows more than 20,000 clones, with 85% to 90% occurring only once. The chain carries TRBV19 and TRBJ2-6, with a tentative D call TRBD1 (6 bases). The specimen sequenced was peripheral blood. This TCR was sampled from a man in his sixties or seventies with acute or convalescent COVID-19. Here the CDR3 DNA reads TGTGCCAGTAGTACCCCAGGGGAACTTACCGGGGCCAACGTCCTGACTTTC. The encoded protein is CASSTPGELTGANVLTF.